The source of this T cell receptor beta chain is a study of PD-1 blockade in classical Hodgkin lymphoma. Study context: Patients in the cohort were put on intravenous nivolumab, 3 mg/kg every 2 weeks.

TCRdb's table, derived via immunoSEQ multiplex PCR, lists solely in-frame clones and lacks some. This table holds around 58,000 clones, over 85% found once. The patients all showed relapse after autologous stem cell transplantation, while their brentuximab vedotin exposure varied. Germline CDR1 reads SGHAT; CDR2 reads FQDESV (reference sequence). This CDR3 spans 16 amino acids. V lost 5 bases and J lost 5; bases outside the gene matches: 11. The clonotype comes from a human donor with classical Hodgkin lymphoma. V gene TRBV11-1 combines with J gene TRBJ2-2; 7 bases are a match to TRBD1. The specimen was peripheral blood mononuclear cells (PBMCs), collected at baseline. The CDR3 protein is CASSNFGQEWTGELFF. As DNA, the CDR3 is TGTGCCAGCAGCAACTTTGGACAGGAATGGACCGGGGAGCTGTTTTTT.